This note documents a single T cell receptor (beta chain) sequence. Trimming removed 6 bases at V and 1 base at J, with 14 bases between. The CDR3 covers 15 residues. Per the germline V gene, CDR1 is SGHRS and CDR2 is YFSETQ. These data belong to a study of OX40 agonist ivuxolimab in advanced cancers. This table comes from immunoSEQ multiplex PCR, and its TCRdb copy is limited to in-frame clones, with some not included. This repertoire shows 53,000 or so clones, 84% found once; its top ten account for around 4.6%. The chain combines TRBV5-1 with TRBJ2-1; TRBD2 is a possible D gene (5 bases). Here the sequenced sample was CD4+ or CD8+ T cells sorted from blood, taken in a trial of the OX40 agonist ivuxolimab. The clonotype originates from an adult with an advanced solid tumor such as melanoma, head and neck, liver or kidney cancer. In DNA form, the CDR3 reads TGCGCCAGCAACCCGGATCCGGGATCCTACAATGAGCAGTTCTTC. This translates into CASNPDPGSYNEQFF.